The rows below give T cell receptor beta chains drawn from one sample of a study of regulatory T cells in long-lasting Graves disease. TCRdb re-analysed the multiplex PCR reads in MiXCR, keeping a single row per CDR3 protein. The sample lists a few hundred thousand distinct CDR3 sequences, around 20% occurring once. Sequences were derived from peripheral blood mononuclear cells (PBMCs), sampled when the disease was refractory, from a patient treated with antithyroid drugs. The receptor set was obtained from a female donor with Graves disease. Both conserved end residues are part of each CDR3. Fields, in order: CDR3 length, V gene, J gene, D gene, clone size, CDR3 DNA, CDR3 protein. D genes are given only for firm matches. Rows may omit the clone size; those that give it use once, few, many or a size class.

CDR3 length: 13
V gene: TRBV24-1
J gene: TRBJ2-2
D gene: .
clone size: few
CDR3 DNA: TGTGCCACCAGTGATGAGGGACCCGGGGAGCTGTTTTTT
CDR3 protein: CATSDEGPGELFF

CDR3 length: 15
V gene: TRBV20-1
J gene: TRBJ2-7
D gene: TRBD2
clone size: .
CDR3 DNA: TGCAGTTCGCACCTAGCGGGAGCGAGTAGGTACGAGCAGTACTTC
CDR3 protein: CSSHLAGASRYEQYF

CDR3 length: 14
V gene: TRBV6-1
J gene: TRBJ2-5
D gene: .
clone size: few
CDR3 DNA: TGTGCCAGCACCCCCTGGGGACTCCAAGAGACCCAGTACTTC
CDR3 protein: CASTPWGLQETQYF

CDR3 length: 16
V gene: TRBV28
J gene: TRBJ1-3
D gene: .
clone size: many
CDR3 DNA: TGTGCCAGCAGTCCCTCGGGAGGGATCTCTGGAAACACCATATATTTT
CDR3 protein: CASSPSGGISGNTIYF

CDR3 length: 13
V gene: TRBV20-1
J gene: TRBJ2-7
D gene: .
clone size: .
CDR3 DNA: TGCAGTGCACCGGTTGGGGGAAGGTACGAGCAGTACTTC
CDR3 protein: CSAPVGGRYEQYF

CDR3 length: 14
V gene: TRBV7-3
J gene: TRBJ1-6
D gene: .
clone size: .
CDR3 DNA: TGTGCCAGCAGCTTAGGGGGGGTAGGTTCACCCCTCCACTTT
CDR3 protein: CASSLGGVGSPLHF

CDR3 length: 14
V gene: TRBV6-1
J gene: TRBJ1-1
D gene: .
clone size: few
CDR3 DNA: TGTGCCAGCACCGAACAGCCCGGGAACACTGAAGCTTTCTTT
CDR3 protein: CASTEQPGNTEAFF

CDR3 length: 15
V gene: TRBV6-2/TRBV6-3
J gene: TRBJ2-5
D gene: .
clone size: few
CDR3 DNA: TGTGCCAGCATTGACTCCACTTCCGTCCGGGAGACCCAGTACTTC
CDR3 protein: CASIDSTSVRETQYF

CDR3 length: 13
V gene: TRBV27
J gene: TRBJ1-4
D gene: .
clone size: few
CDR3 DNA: TGTGCCAGCAGTTTGACGGGTGATGAAAAACTGTTTTTT
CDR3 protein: CASSLTGDEKLFF

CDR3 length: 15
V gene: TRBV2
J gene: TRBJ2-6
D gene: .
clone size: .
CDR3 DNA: TGTGCCAGCAGTTTGGCCCGCTCTGGGGCCAACGTCCCGACTTTC
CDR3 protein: CASSLARSGANVPTF

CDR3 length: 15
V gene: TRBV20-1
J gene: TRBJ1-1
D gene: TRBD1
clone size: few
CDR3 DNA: TGCAGTGCTAGAGCTCTCGCAGGGGGCGACACTGAAGCTTTCTTT
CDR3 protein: CSARALAGGDTEAFF

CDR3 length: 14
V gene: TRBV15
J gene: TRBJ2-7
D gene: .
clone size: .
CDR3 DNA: TGTGCCACCAGCACTACTTCGAAAGGCTACGAGCAGTACTTC
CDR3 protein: CATSTTSKGYEQYF

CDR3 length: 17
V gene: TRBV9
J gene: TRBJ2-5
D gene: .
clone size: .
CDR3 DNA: TGTGCCAGCAGCGCCGGGATTTTGGGGTTGGGGCAAGAGACCCAGTACTTC
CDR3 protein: CASSAGILGLGQETQYF

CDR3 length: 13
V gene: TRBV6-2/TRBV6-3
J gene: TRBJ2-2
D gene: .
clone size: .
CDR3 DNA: TGTGCCAGCGCTGCGGGAAACACCGGGGAGCTGTTTTTT
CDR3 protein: CASAAGNTGELFF

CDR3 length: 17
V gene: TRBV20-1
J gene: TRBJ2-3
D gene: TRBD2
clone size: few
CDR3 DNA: TGCAGTGCTAGAGATGATAGCGGGAGGGCCACAACAGATACGCAGTATTTT
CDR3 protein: CSARDDSGRATTDTQYF

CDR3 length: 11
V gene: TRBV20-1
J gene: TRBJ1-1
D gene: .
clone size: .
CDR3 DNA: TGCAGTGCTAGCTGGGACACTGAAGCTTTCTTT
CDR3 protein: CSASWDTEAFF

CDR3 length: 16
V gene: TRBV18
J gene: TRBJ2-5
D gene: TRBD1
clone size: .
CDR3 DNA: TGTGCCAGCTCACCCTTCGCAGGGGGAATCGCAGAGACCCAGTACTTC
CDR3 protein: CASSPFAGGIAETQYF

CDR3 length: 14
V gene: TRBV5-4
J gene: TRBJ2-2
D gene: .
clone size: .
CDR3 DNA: TGTGCCAGCAGCCCCTTTGGGGGATCCGGGGAGCTGTTTTTT
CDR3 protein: CASSPFGGSGELFF

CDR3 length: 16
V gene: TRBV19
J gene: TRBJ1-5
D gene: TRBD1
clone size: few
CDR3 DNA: TGTGCCAGTAGTGTCCTGACAGGGAATAGCAATCAGCCCCAGCATTTT
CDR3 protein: CASSVLTGNSNQPQHF

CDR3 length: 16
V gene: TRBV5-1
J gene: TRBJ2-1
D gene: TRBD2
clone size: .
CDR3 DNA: TGCGCCAGCAGCTTGGGTACGGGACTAGCGGGACTTGAGCAGTTCTTC
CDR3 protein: CASSLGTGLAGLEQFF

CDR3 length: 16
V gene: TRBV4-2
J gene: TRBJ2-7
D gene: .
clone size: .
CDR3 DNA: TGTGCCAGCAGCCTAACCGCGGGGAAGTCTTCCTACGAGCAGTACTTC
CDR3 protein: CASSLTAGKSSYEQYF

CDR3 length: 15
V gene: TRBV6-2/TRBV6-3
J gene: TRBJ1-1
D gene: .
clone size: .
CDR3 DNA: TGTGCCAGCAGAGCCGGGCAGGCGGGATACACTGAAGCTTTCTTT
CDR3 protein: CASRAGQAGYTEAFF

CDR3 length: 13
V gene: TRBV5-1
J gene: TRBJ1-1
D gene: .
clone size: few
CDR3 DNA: TGCGCCAGCAGCGAGAATCAGAACACTGAAGCTTTCTTT
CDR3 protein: CASSENQNTEAFF

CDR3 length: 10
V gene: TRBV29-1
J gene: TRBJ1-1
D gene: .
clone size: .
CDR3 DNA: TGCAGCGTTGTGGAGAGAGGAGCTTTCTTT
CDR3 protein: CSVVERGAFF

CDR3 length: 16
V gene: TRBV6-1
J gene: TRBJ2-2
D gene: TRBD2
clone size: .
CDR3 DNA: TGTGCCAGCAAGGGGAAAGTGACTAGCTTAGCCGGGGAGCTGTTTTTT
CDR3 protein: CASKGKVTSLAGELFF